The 20 T cell receptor beta chains listed next were all sequenced from one sample in a study of T cell changes during pregnancy in multiple sclerosis. Some clones are missing from TCRdb's copy, which holds only in-frame ones; the method was immunoSEQ multiplex PCR. The table lists 55,000 to 85,000 clones, roughly 94% of them singletons. The material sequenced was peripheral blood, taken after pregnancy. These receptors all stem from a female donor with multiple sclerosis, enrolled in a pregnancy study.

The V and J genes are TRBV11-2 and TRBJ2-2, with TRBD2 identical over 7 bases. The CDR3 is 15 amino acids. The V and J ends lost 5 bases and 5 bases, in that order; junction bases with no gene match: 8. Looked up from germline, CDR1 is SGHAT and CDR2 is FQNNGV. DNA of the CDR3: TGTGCCAGCAGCCCCGTCGGTAGCGGGACCGGGGAGCTGTTTTTT. It codes for CASSPVGSGTGELFF. The variable domain in full, completed from reference TRBV11-2 and TRBJ2-2, reads EAGVAQSPRYKIIEKRQSVAFWCNPISGHATLYWYQQILGQGPKLLIQFQNNGVVDDSQLPKDRFSAERLKGVDSTLKIQPAKLEDSAVYLCASSPVGSGTGELFFGEGSRLTVL.

V gene TRBV9 combines with J gene TRBJ2-1; 11 bases line up with TRBD2. V gave up 1 base and J gave up 6 bases; unmatched junction bases: 21. Germline CDR1 is SGDLS and CDR2 is YYNGEE. The CDR3 extends over 21 amino acids. This chain's CDR3 is CASSVNLGLADTIGLRNEQFF. In DNA, the CDR3 is TGTGCCAGCAGCGTAAATTTGGGACTAGCGGATACGATAGGGCTACGCAATGAGCAGTTCTTC.

The rearrangement uses TRBV5-1 and TRBJ2-3; 10 nucleotides align to TRBD1. Germline CDR1 SGHRS, CDR2 YFSETQ. V shed 1 base, J shed 5 bases, and the junction held 7 bases outside the gene matches. The CDR3 contains 16 residues. The CDR3, as DNA: TGCGCCAGCAGCTTGTTAGGACAGGGGGACGGAGATACGCAGTATTTT. This gives the protein CASSLLGQGDGDTQYF. Drawing the rest from reference TRBV5-1 and TRBJ2-3, the complete variable domain is KAGVTQTPRYLIKTRGQQVTLSCSPISGHRSVSWYQQTPGQGLQFLFEYFSETQRNKGNFPGRFSGRQFSNSRSEMNVSTLELGDSALYLCASSLLGQGDGDTQYFGPGTRLTVL.

The chain joins TRBV19 to TRBJ1-1; a possible D gene is TRBD1 (5 bases). The CDR3 extends over 13 amino acids. Germline V gene data show CDR1 as LNHDA and CDR2 as SQIVND (reference sequence). Trimming stripped 7 bases from V and 0 bases from J, with 9 bases between. The DNA for the CDR3 is TGTGCCAGTACACGGGGGATGAACACTGAAGCTTTCTTT. Its protein product is CASTRGMNTEAFF.

This chain joins TRBV18 and TRBJ2-5, with D perhaps TRBD2 (6 bases). Per the germline V gene, CDR1 is KGHSH and CDR2 is LQKENI. The CDR3 totals 15 residues. V was clipped by 5 bases and J by 1 base, with 14 bases between them. This chain's CDR3 is CASSTALAVQETQYF. Here the CDR3 DNA reads TGTGCCAGCTCAACTGCACTAGCAGTCCAAGAGACCCAGTACTTC. Combining the CDR3 with reference TRBV18 and TRBJ2-5 gives the whole variable domain NAGVMQNPRHLVRRRGQEARLRCSPMKGHSHVYWYRQLPEEGLKFMVYLQKENIIDESGMPKERFSAEFPKEGPSILRIQQVVRGDSAAYFCASSTALAVQETQYFGPGTRLLVL.

The chain links TRBV18 to TRBJ2-3; 7 bases are a match to TRBD2. CDR3 length: 15 residues. J was trimmed by 4 bases and V by 4 bases; bases with no gene match: 8. Germline V gives CDR1 KGHSH, CDR2 LQKENI. CDR3 coding DNA: TGTGCCAGCTCACAAAACGGACTAGGGTCAGATACGCAGTATTTT. Protein product: CASSQNGLGSDTQYF.

V is TRBV29-1 and J is TRBJ2-3, with TRBD2 identical over 10 bases. With V trimmed by 1 base and J by 0 bases, 10 bases remained unmatched. The CDR3 is 18 amino acids. Germline lookup yields CDR1 SQVTM and CDR2 ANQGSEA. The chain's CDR3 is CSVEGGLAGAPSTDTQYF. The CDR3 DNA reads as TGCAGCGTTGAAGGGGGGCTAGCGGGAGCCCCTAGCACAGATACGCAGTATTTT.

The rearrangement joins TRBV29-1 to TRBJ1-1; D not resolved. Trimming stripped 8 bases from V and 4 bases from J, with 17 bases between. Looked up from germline, CDR1 is SQVTM and CDR2 is ANQGSEA. The CDR3 runs to 13 residues. The CDR3 region is CSFVTEGGTEAFF. CDR3 DNA: TGCAGCTTCGTGACCGAGGGTGGCACTGAAGCTTTCTTT.

V and J are TRBV16 and TRBJ2-6; 12 bases agree with TRBD1. The CDR3 consists of 18 residues. J lost 3 bases, V lost 4 bases, and 7 bases had no gene match. Germline assignment: CDR1 KGHSY and CDR2 FQNENV. In DNA, the CDR3 is TGTGCCAGCAGCCCTATAGGGACAGGGGGCAATGGGGCCAACGTCCTGACTTTC. It yields the protein CASSPIGTGGNGANVLTF.

V is TRBV7-2 and J is TRBJ1-1, with a possible D match to TRBD1 (6 bases). From germline, CDR1 is SGHTA and CDR2 FQGNSA. The CDR3 covers 16 residues. Trimming took off 5 bases at V and 1 base at J, with 17 bases between the two ends. The CDR3 bases are TGTGCCAGCAGCCACCAATCGGGGGGGCGGAACACTGAAGCTTTCTTT. It yields the protein CASSHQSGGRNTEAFF.

The rearrangement uses TRBV7-2 and TRBJ2-7; 8 bases map to TRBD1. The CDR3 has 15 amino acids. Losses at the gene ends were 1 base for V and 2 bases for J; bases not matched to a gene: 4. Per the germline V gene, CDR1 is SGHTA and CDR2 is FQGNSA. The CDR3 bases are TGTGCCAGCAGCTTAGACCGGGACAGGACCTACGAGCAGTACTTC. It specifies CASSLDRDRTYEQYF.

The chain links TRBV27 to TRBJ1-4; the D is unclear. The CDR3 spans 13 residues. The V gene's germline CDR1 is MNHEY and CDR2 SMNVEV (reference sequence). The germline V and J ends were trimmed by 6 bases and 7 bases, with 12 bases remaining between them. DNA for the CDR3: TGTGCCAGCAGCCACCGAACCGGTGAAAAACTGTTTTTT. Protein sequence: CASSHRTGEKLFF.

As for this clone: Compared with germline, one end of the junction differs, possibly owing to a read error. The chain is built from TRBV7-7 and TRBJ2-1; the D gene is possibly TRBD2 (7 bases). The V gene's germline CDR1 is SSHAT and CDR2 FNYEAQ (reference sequence). The length of the CDR3 is 16 residues. CDR3: CASSLAGGGHLNEQFF. In nucleotides, the CDR3 is TGTGCTAGCAGCTTAGCGGGTGGGGGACACCTCAATGAGCAGTTCTTC.

The gene calls are TRBV18 and TRBJ2-7; D may be TRBD1 (6 bases). V was trimmed by 5 bases and J by 2 bases, leaving 16 bases between them. CDR3 length: 15 residues. The V gene's germline CDR1 is KGHSH and CDR2 LQKENI. The chain's CDR3 is CASSTGRGTPYEQYF. DNA for the CDR3: TGTGCCAGCTCAACCGGAAGGGGGACGCCCTACGAGCAGTACTTC. Based on the CDR3 plus reference TRBV18 and TRBJ2-7, the full variable domain is NAGVMQNPRHLVRRRGQEARLRCSPMKGHSHVYWYRQLPEEGLKFMVYLQKENIIDESGMPKERFSAEFPKEGPSILRIQQVVRGDSAAYFCASSTGRGTPYEQYFGPGTRLTVT.

The rearrangement links TRBV6-1 to TRBJ2-2; 7 positions match TRBD2. CDR1 is MNHNS and CDR2 is SASEGT in the germline V gene. V was pared by 4 bases and J by 4 bases, with 6 bases of the junction left unmatched. There are 15 residues in the CDR3. The chain's CDR3 is CASSASSGGTGELFF. For the CDR3, the DNA is TGTGCCAGCAGTGCGTCTAGCGGAGGCACCGGGGAGCTGTTTTTT.

V usage is TRBV15 and J usage is TRBJ1-2; TRBD1 agrees at 7 bases. Per germline, CDR1 LNHNV and CDR2 YYDKDF (reference sequence). The CDR3 is 15 amino acids. The junction had 9 bases not matched to a gene; V was cut back by 4 bases and J by 4 bases. The CDR3 DNA is TGTGCCACCAGCACCAACAGGGGCTTCAGCTATGGCTACACCTTC. It encodes CATSTNRGFSYGYTF. Supplemented by reference TRBV15 and TRBJ1-2, the full variable domain reads DAMVIQNPRYQVTQFGKPVTLSCSQTLNHNVMYWYQQKSSQAPKLLFHYYDKDFNNEADTPDNFQSRRPNTSFCFLDIRSPGLGDTAMYLCATSTNRGFSYGYTFGSGTRLTVV.

This clone was observed a single time. The chain recombines TRBV11-2 with TRBJ2-5; weak D call: TRBD2 (5 bases). Germline-derived CDR1 and CDR2 are SGHAT and FQNNGV. Trimming left V 1 base short and J 1 base short, with 13 bases between. The CDR3 is made up of 16 amino acids. The CDR3 region is CASSLVWGEGQETQYF. The DNA of the CDR3 is TGTGCCAGCAGCTTAGTTTGGGGAGAGGGCCAAGAGACCCAGTACTTC.

The chain recombines TRBV5-6 with TRBJ2-7; 13 positions match TRBD2. Germline assignment: CDR1 SGHDT and CDR2 YYEEEE. The V gene end was trimmed by 4 bases and the J gene end by 1 base; junction bases not matched to a gene: 8. CDR3 length: 17 amino acids. Here the CDR3 reads CASSQGLAGEGSYEQYF. As DNA, the CDR3 is TGTGCCAGCAGCCAAGGACTAGCGGGAGAAGGGTCCTACGAGCAGTACTTC.

This clone appeared a single time. V gene TRBV6-1 combines with J gene TRBJ1-1; D unresolved. This CDR3 comprises 15 residues. Per the germline V gene, CDR1 is MNHNS and CDR2 is SASEGT. The V end lost 4 bases, the J end lost 0 bases, and 12 bases lay between the germline ends. The CDR3 region has the DNA TGTGCCAGCAGTGGAGGGCAGAGAATGAACACTGAAGCTTTCTTT. This translates into CASSGGQRMNTEAFF.

The V call is TRBV10-1, the J call TRBJ2-7; 8 nucleotides line up with TRBD2. CDR3 size: 16 residues. V lost 6 bases and J lost 4; bases outside the gene matches: 14. Germline CDR1 reads WNHNN; CDR2 reads SYGVQD (reference sequence). CDR3 sequence: CASRPGSAGDSYEQYF. In DNA, the CDR3 is TGCGCCAGCAGACCCGGTTCAGCGGGAGATAGTTACGAGCAGTACTTC.